This TCR beta chain came from a study of T cell repertoires in cytomegalovirus infection. Across the study: CMV infection and matching HLA type were both indicated by public TCR beta signatures.

Findings of the study overall: Carriage of CMV together with the relevant HLA was identifiable through cumulative public TCR beta family frequency. Dominant in the ex vivo response were TCR beta clonotypes restricted by HLA-C and specific for CMV.

There are a few counts of this clonotype. Its antigen is not known. Per the germline V gene, CDR1 is MNHEY and CDR2 is SMNVEV (reference sequence). The CDR3 is 14 residues long. V was pared by 4 bases and J by 4 bases, with 13 bases between. MiXCR was run by TCRdb on the reads, yielding one entry per CDR3 protein. The table shows a few hundred thousand distinct CDR3 sequences, with about 13% occurring only once. Sequences were obtained from PBMCs. The chain joins TRBV27 to TRBJ1-1; no firm D call. This receptor was identified in a human donor in good health (CMV status not recorded). Some clones in this sample may be carry-over from other donors' samples. CDR3 DNA sequence: TGTGCCAGCAGTTCCCCCGGAGATTTCACTGAAGCTTTCTTT. Translation gives CASSSPGDFTEAFF.